This T cell receptor (beta chain) came from a study of Graves' ophthalmopathy and Graves' hyperthyroidism. Study-wide findings and caveats: Built on 13 signatures, a model told ophthalmopathy apart from stable hyperthyroidism with almost 90% sensitivity and around 80% specificity.

This clonotype was seen a few times. Its specificity is unknown. Germline lookup yields CDR1 SGHRS and CDR2 YFSETQ. V lost 4 bases to trimming and J lost 1 base, with 8 bases between them. There are 13 residues in the CDR3. Amplification of TCR beta CDR3 regions used RNA transcripts. Following a first-round RT-PCR that used HTBI primers, a second-round multiplex PCR was carried out. TCRdb re-analysed the multiplex PCR reads in MiXCR, keeping a single row per CDR3 protein. The sample includes around 670,000 distinct CDR3 sequences, approximately 40% of them seen just once. The chain combines TRBV5-1 with TRBJ2-5; D gene unclear. The clonotype originates from an adult man with Graves' ophthalmopathy. Sequenced material: peripheral blood. CDR3 region: CASSIATQETQYF. CDR3 DNA: TGCGCCAGCAGCATCGCCACCCAAGAGACCCAGTACTTC.